This T cell receptor (beta chain) was sequenced in a study of neoadjuvant nivolumab and ipilimumab in lung cancer. This CDR3 contains 15 residues. Germline loops: CDR1 LNHDA, CDR2 SQIVND (reference sequence). Trimming took 3 bases from V and 0 from J, leaving 6 bases between them. The study, taken as a whole, reports: TCR richness and clonality were higher in tumors than adjacent uninvolved lung. From pretherapy to surgery, tumor richness and clonality rose with dual therapy. Blood richness before therapy tracked richness in tumors resected after neoadjuvant therapy.

Some clones are missing from TCRdb's copy, which holds only in-frame ones; the method was immunoSEQ multiplex PCR. The sample shows more than 15,000 clones, roughly 80% of them seen only once. Regarding this clone: Its cognate antigen is unknown.

This clonotype was sampled from an adult with non-small cell lung cancer. This chain uses TRBV19 with TRBJ1-6; D unresolved. Source: tumor tissue, taken after neoadjuvant nivolumab, alone or with ipilimumab, at or shortly before surgery. DNA for the CDR3: TGTGCCAGTAGTATCAAAAGCTCCTATAATTCACCCCTCCACTTT. It encodes CASSIKSSYNSPLHF. Combining the CDR3 with reference TRBV19 and TRBJ1-6 gives the whole variable domain DGGITQSPKYLFRKEGQNVTLSCEQNLNHDAMYWYRQDPGQGLRLIYYSQIVNDFQKGDIAEGYSVSREKKESFPLTVTSAQKNPTAFYLCASSIKSSYNSPLHFGNGTRLTVT.